The 27 T cell receptor beta chains in this list originate from one sample, sequenced in a study of shared clonotypes between healthy human individuals. The repertoire was sequenced with immunoSEQ multiplex PCR; TCRdb's copy has only in-frame clones and lacks some. This sample has some 790,000 clones, with 72% found just once. The specimen was memory CD4+ T cells sorted from blood. Indicated subset: CD45RA-negative fraction. Receptors were obtained from a woman aged 30 to 39 in good health.

This clone was seen many times. The sample has other DNA sequences that encode this CDR3 too. The chain couples TRBV5-1 to TRBJ1-5, with D perhaps matching TRBD1 (5 bases). CDR1 and CDR2 from the germline V gene are SGHRS and YFSETQ. V was cut by 0 bases and J by 5 bases, with 6 bases left in between. CDR3 length: 13 residues. CDR3 amino acids: CASSLGGDQPQHF. The CDR3 coding sequence is TGCGCCAGCAGCTTGGGAGGGGATCAGCCCCAGCATTTT.

V and J are TRBV5-1 and TRBJ2-1, with D perhaps given as TRBD1 or TRBD2 (5 bases each). From germline, CDR1 is SGHRS and CDR2 YFSETQ. The V and J ends lost 3 bases and 6 bases respectively, with 13 bases between them. The CDR3 length is 14 residues. CDR3 residues: CASSSRGIGNEQFF. CDR3 nucleotides: TGCGCCAGCAGCTCGAGGGGCATTGGCAATGAGCAGTTCTTC.

The CDR3 region has the DNA TGTGCCAGCAGCGTGACCACCGGGAACACCATATATTTT. Protein: CASSVTTGNTIYF. The V gene is TRBV5-4, the J gene TRBJ1-3; D gene uncertain. The CDR3 length is 13 residues. Looked up from germline, CDR1 is SGHNT and CDR2 is YYREEE (reference sequence). The V gene lost 4 bases and the J gene lost 7 bases, with 12 bases spanning the gap. Complete variable domain (other parts from reference TRBV5-4 and TRBJ1-3): ETGVTQSPTHLIKTRGQQVTLRCSSQSGHNTVSWYQQALGQGPQFIFQYYREEENGRGNFPPRFSGLQFPNYSSELNVNALELDDSALYLCASSVTTGNTIYFGEGSWLTVV.

V usage is TRBV28 and J usage is TRBJ2-5; D uncertain. V lost 8 bases, J lost 5 bases, and 9 bases lay in between. The CDR3 has 11 amino acids. The germline gives CDR1 MDHEN, CDR2 SYDVKM. The CDR3 DNA sequence: TGTGCCAGCGGCGATTCCGAGACCCAGTACTTC. Translated, it gives CASGDSETQYF.

V gene TRBV7-2 combines with J gene TRBJ2-5, with TRBD2 matching 9 bases. The closer fit of TRBJ2-7 to the DNA end suggests the J call may be wrong. CDR1 and CDR2 (germline): SGHTA, FQGNSA. CDR3 size: 16 residues. The CDR3 is CASSKLRASGTYEQYF. The CDR3 coding sequence is TGTGCCAGCAGCAAACTTAGGGCTAGCGGGACCTACGAGCAGTACTTC.

The genes are TRBV6-1 and TRBJ2-5, with 8 positions matching TRBD1. Unmatched junction bases numbered 7, after V lost 6 bases and J lost 4 bases. The CDR3 has 14 amino acids. Germline assignment: CDR1 MNHNS and CDR2 SASEGT. Written as DNA, the CDR3 is TGTGCCAGCAGGCAGGGGGCAGGGGGAGAGACCCAGTACTTC. It codes for CASRQGAGGETQYF.

The rearrangement links TRBV18 to TRBJ1-5, with a weak D call TRBD1 (6 bases). V was clipped by 3 bases and J by 0 bases, with 9 bases between them. The CDR3 covers 15 residues. Germline loops: CDR1 KGHSH, CDR2 LQKENI. In DNA form, the CDR3 reads TGTGCCAGCTCACCTTGGACAGATAGCAATCAGCCCCAGCATTTT. It is translated as CASSPWTDSNQPQHF.

The chain links TRBV19 to TRBJ2-7; D possibly corresponds to TRBD2 (5 bases). V gave up 3 bases and J gave up 0 bases, with 21 bases separating them. The V gene's germline CDR1 is LNHDA and CDR2 SQIVND (reference sequence). This CDR3 region has 18 residues. CDR3 protein: CASSMAAPWTSSSYEQYF. CDR3 DNA: TGTGCCAGTAGTATGGCGGCCCCGTGGACTTCCAGCTCCTACGAGCAGTACTTC.

The chain links TRBV4-1 to TRBJ2-2, with 7 bases fitting TRBD1. CDR1 is MGHRA, CDR2 YSYEKL, per germline. J was trimmed by 5 bases and V by 8 bases; bases with no gene match: 11. The CDR3 sequence is 15 residues long. DNA of the CDR3: TGCGCCAGCCACCCCACAGGGGCGCGTACCGGGGAGCTGTTTTTT. This encodes CASHPTGARTGELFF.

The rearrangement joins TRBV7-2 to TRBJ1-3; D gene ambiguous. The CDR3 consists of 16 residues. Trimming shortened V by 2 bases and J by 6 bases, and 17 bases separated the two germline ends. CDR1 SGHTA and CDR2 FQGNSA come from the germline V gene. The CDR3 nucleotides are TGTGCCAGCAGCTTATCACCCGAATATACCCAAAACACCATATATTTT. It encodes CASSLSPEYTQNTIYF.

The rearrangement uses TRBV18 and TRBJ2-4; the D is unclear. Deletions cut 6 bases from V and 0 bases from J, with 9 bases between. Germline V gene data show CDR1 as KGHSH and CDR2 as LQKENI. The CDR3 extends over 14 amino acids. The DNA for the CDR3 is TGTGCCAGCTCCGTAGGGCTAGCCAAAAACATTCAGTACTTC. As protein: CASSVGLAKNIQYF.

The rearrangement joins TRBV5-1 to TRBJ2-6; 11 bases are a match to TRBD2. V lost 0 bases and J lost 4; bases outside the gene matches: 9. Germline assignment: CDR1 SGHRS and CDR2 YFSETQ. There are 19 residues in the CDR3. The CDR3 DNA sequence: TGCGCCAGCAGCTTGGAGAGTAGCGGGAGGGGTATCGGGGCCAACGTCCTGACTTTC. It codes for CASSLESSGRGIGANVLTF.

This chain links TRBV5-6 with TRBJ1-1; possibly TRBD1 for D (5 bases). V lost 7 bases and J lost 10, with 17 bases in between. This CDR3 contains 12 residues. Germline V CDR1 and CDR2: SGHDT, YYEEEE. The CDR3, as DNA: TGTGCCAGCGCGGGGCAGGGTTTTGTAGCTTTCTTT. This gives the protein CASAGQGFVAFF.

A few counts support this clone. The chain is built from TRBV2 and TRBJ1-2; no reliable D call. This CDR3 spans 13 amino acids. V shed 5 bases and J shed 2 bases, with 9 bases lying between them. Germline V CDR1 and CDR2: SNHLY, FYNNEI. The CDR3 nucleotides are TGTGCCAGCAGTCCCACGGTGAACTATGGCTACACCTTC. This gives the protein CASSPTVNYGYTF. The full variable domain, with the rest looked up from reference TRBV2 and TRBJ1-2, is EPEVTQTPSHQVTQMGQEVILRCVPISNHLYFYWYRQILGQKVEFLVSFYNNEISEKSEIFDDQFSVERPDGSNFTLKIRSTKLEDSAMYFCASSPTVNYGYTFGSGTRLTVV.

The chain uses TRBV11-2 and TRBJ1-5; D unresolved. The CDR3 extends over 11 amino acids. V was shortened by 4 bases and J by 10 bases, with 8 bases between the two germline ends. Germline V gene lookup returns CDR1 SGHAT and CDR2 FQNNGV. CDR3 bases: TGTGCCAGCAGCTCCAACGGCCCCCAGCATTTT. It encodes CASSSNGPQHF.

This rearrangement joins TRBV7-9 to TRBJ2-7; D may be TRBD1 or TRBD2 (5 bases each). The CDR3 totals 14 residues. CDR1 SEHNR and CDR2 FQNEAQ come from the germline V gene (reference sequence). The V gene lost 4 bases and the J gene lost 4 bases, with 14 bases spanning the gap. CDR3 region: CASSYSGTQYEQYF. As DNA, the CDR3 is TGTGCCAGCAGCTACTCCGGGACGCAATACGAGCAGTACTTC.

The chain is built from TRBV7-2 and TRBJ1-4; 9 nucleotides match TRBD1. Germline V gene sequence: CDR1 SGHTA, CDR2 FQGNSA. The V segment lost 5 bases and the J segment 8 bases; nucleotides outside the gene matches: 6. The CDR3 extends over 14 amino acids. The CDR3 region is CASSPGQGREKLFF. The CDR3 DNA reads as TGTGCCAGCAGCCCTGGACAGGGGAGGGAAAAACTGTTTTTT.

The CDR3 bases are TGCGCCAGCAGCCAAGGGGGGGTACTGAGGTCACCCCTCCACTTT. This codes for CASSQGGVLRSPLHF. The rearrangement links TRBV4-1 to TRBJ1-6, with a tentative D call TRBD1 (5 bases). CDR3 length: 15 amino acids. Germline-derived CDR1 and CDR2 are MGHRA and YSYEKL. V was trimmed by 1 base and J by 10 bases, leaving 14 bases between them.

This clone was seen ten or more times. Written as DNA, the CDR3 is TGTGCCAGCAGCTTTGGATTGACAGGGGGTAGCAATCAGCCCCAGCATTTT. Translating gives CASSFGLTGGSNQPQHF. The chain is built from TRBV7-8 and TRBJ1-5; 9 bases align to TRBD1. Germline loops: CDR1 SGHVS, CDR2 FQNEAQ. V shed 3 bases, J shed 0 bases, and the junction held 6 bases outside the gene matches. The CDR3 is 17 residues long.

The rearrangement joins TRBV2 to TRBJ2-7, with no clear D. CDR1 is SNHLY, CDR2 FYNNEI, per germline. V lost 1 base and J lost 7, with 5 bases in between. The CDR3 totals 11 residues. DNA for the CDR3: TGTGCCAGCAGTGAAGTTGAAGAGCAGTACTTC. This translates into CASSEVEEQYF.

This clone was counted a single time. V is TRBV30 and J is TRBJ1-4; no clear D gene. V lost 0 bases and J 8 bases, leaving 10 bases between the germline ends. The CDR3 has 13 residues. From germline, CDR1 is GTSNPN and CDR2 SVGIG (reference sequence). The CDR3 region is CAWSVLVREKLFF. As DNA, the CDR3 is TGTGCCTGGAGTGTCCTCGTGCGGGAAAAACTGTTTTTT.

The V gene is TRBV7-6, the J gene TRBJ2-2; the D call may be TRBD1 or TRBD2 (6 bases each). This CDR3 contains 12 residues. CDR1 SGHVS and CDR2 FNYEAQ come from the germline V gene. The germline V and J ends were trimmed by 4 bases and 9 bases, with 9 bases remaining between them. CDR3 loop: CASSSRDRELFF. CDR3 in DNA: TGTGCCAGCAGCTCGCGGGACAGGGAGCTGTTTTTT.

This chain connects TRBV6-1 to TRBJ2-1; D is undetermined. Trimming removed 1 base at V and 8 bases at J, with 12 bases between. The germline gives CDR1 MNHNS, CDR2 SASEGT. This CDR3 has 14 amino acids. The CDR3 DNA reads TGTGCCAGCAGTGAAGTTTCCCGGGTGTATGAGCAGTTCTTC. Its translation is CASSEVSRVYEQFF.

The chain is built from TRBV28 and TRBJ1-5, with 9 bases fitting TRBD1. The V and J ends lost 10 bases and 5 bases, in that order; junction bases with no gene match: 9. Germline V gene data show CDR1 as MDHEN and CDR2 as SYDVKM. This CDR3 has 14 residues. This CDR3 reads CATTRGQGHQPQHF. For the CDR3, the DNA is TGTGCCACCACCAGGGGACAGGGACATCAGCCCCAGCATTTT.

This clone has just a few counts. This rearrangement joins TRBV18 to TRBJ1-1; D remains unclear. V was clipped by 3 bases and J by 0 bases, with 5 bases between them. The CDR3 covers 13 residues. The germline CDR1 and CDR2 sequences are KGHSH and LQKENI. CDR3 sequence reads: CASSPNMNTEAFF. CDR3 bases: TGTGCCAGCTCACCTAATATGAACACTGAAGCTTTCTTT.

This clone was recorded at least ten times. The V and J genes are TRBV19 and TRBJ1-2; no firm D call. Germline lookup yields CDR1 LNHDA and CDR2 SQIVND (reference sequence). Trimming pared 4 bases from V and 8 bases from J, leaving 11 bases between. The CDR3 has 12 amino acids. The CDR3 sequence: CASSTGLRGYTF. The CDR3 DNA reads TGTGCCAGTAGTACTGGATTGAGGGGCTACACCTTC.

V is TRBV7-2 and J is TRBJ2-3; unclear D gene. The CDR3 has 14 residues. From germline, CDR1 is SGHTA and CDR2 FQGNSA. Deletions cut 1 base from V and 4 bases from J, with 9 bases between. The chain's CDR3 is CASSLDLWADTQYF. The CDR3, as DNA: TGTGCCAGCAGCTTAGATCTTTGGGCAGATACGCAGTATTTT.